The present T cell receptor (beta chain) was sequenced within a study of blood T cell repertoires in COVID-19. Study processing details: For nucleated cells, counts were estimated from reference gene primer amplification. Sequencing used immunoSEQ multiplex PCR; TCRdb keeps in-frame clones, though not all of them. Clonal size and the V and J genes are those of that table, whereas D and trimming came from the DNA. This table has around 140,000 clones, roughly 90% appearing once. CDR3 length: 13 amino acids. Trimming took off 1 base at V and 5 bases at J, with 9 bases between the two ends. The V gene's germline CDR1 is SGHTS and CDR2 YDEGEE.

This sequence originates from a man in his fifties or sixties with active or convalescent COVID-19. The V gene is TRBV5-8, the J gene TRBJ1-1; perhaps TRBD1 as D (5 bases). What was sequenced was peripheral blood. As DNA, the CDR3 is TGTGCCAGCAGCTTGAGGGGCGCTACTGAAGCTTTCTTT. Amino acids: CASSLRGATEAFF.